This TCR beta chain was profiled in a study of monozygotic twins with cystic fibrosis (dated by TCRdb to 2020 to 2022). About the full investigation: About 3 micrograms of fragmented DNA went through around 14 PCR cycles to produce barcoded libraries. To assess genetic influence on V and J gene usage, the study compared TCR beta repertoires within and across 16 monozygotic twin pairs with cystic fibrosis. Ten female and six male twin pairs, aged roughly 2.0 to 36.4 years (median about 9.4 years) and mostly children and adolescents, were included in the cohort. On the day of blood sampling, twins were ranked among 850 to 1,100 cohort participants for weight-for-height and for FEVPerc (FEV1 disease centile). Data for three of the twin pairs had already been reported earlier in a different context. The paper as a whole reports these results and caveats: The greatest similarity to the co-twin was observed for V gene usage in 13 of 16 pairs and for J usage in 8 of 16 pairs, which suggested genetic constraints. The cohort was small, and the number of shared CDR3s showed no association with age, concordance or disease severity. Significantly higher nucleotide-identical clonotype sharing was observed within monozygotic CF twin pairs than between unrelated CF individuals (P = 0.000026, Mann-Whitney). Simpson clonality was generally low (median approximately 0.0097), which suggests a naive-dominated repertoire, and clonality was higher in the most severely affected patients.

CDR1 and CDR2 were assigned from the germline V gene (reference sequence) as SEHNR and FQNEAQ. Reading from cysteine to phenylalanine, the CDR3 counts 15 amino acids. Just CDR3 DNA is preserved here, 45 bases in frame from base 1. V is pruned by 5 bases and J by 2 bases, leaving 5 bases of the junction without a gene match. This clone showed up just once. Which antigen it targets is not known. Qualities for individual bases were not recorded, and no much larger clone is one base off. The twin pairs came from the European Cystic Fibrosis Twin and Sibling Study Cohort, a cohort that recruited patients from over 150 CF clinics across 14 European countries. Zygosity and CFTR genotype were verified in-house, with zygosity tested by multiplex PCR of nine short tandem repeat loci. Peripheral blood was sampled from each twin, with clinical parameters recorded on the day of blood sampling. Genomic DNA was isolated from peripheral blood cells with phenol/chloroform and kept in TE buffer at 4 degrees C.

Following the manufacturer's instructions, the researchers used the immunoSEQ immune profiling system to amplify TCR beta CDR3 regions via multiplex PCR. An Illumina NextSeq system was used to carry out the sequencing. For the original study's pipeline: Sequence data were processed on the immunoSEQ Analyzer platform, and clonality was computed as the square root of Simpson's index of productive rearrangements. V and J usage similarity was measured by Jensen-Shannon distance, and CDR3 generation probabilities were computed with OLGA. The immuneACCESS database (August 2020) and VDJdb (December 2020) were searched for shared CDR3 sequences. TCRdb took this table from immuneACCESS and kept in-frame rearrangements with V and J called. Such tables lack part of the clones; where checked against another copy, unresolved V genes explain under half of the gap, and the rest is unexplained. V, J and clone size are those of that table, while D and trimming were read from the DNA. This sample is represented by about 16,000 clones; almost 97% of them were singletons. About 0.6% of the sample rests with the top ten.

This sequence was found in a girl aged 2-10 years with cystic fibrosis. The rearrangement joined TRBV7-9 to TRBJ2-1; TRBD1 lines up with 8 middle nucleotides. Input material: blood. The DNA is TGTGCCAGCAGCAGAGGACAGGGTACCTACAATGAGCAGTTCTTC. This sequence encodes CASSRGQGTYNEQFF.